This T cell receptor beta chain was found in a study of CXCR3-negative and CXCR3-positive naive CD8 T cells. At the level of the study: For each library, about 1.5 +/- 0.3 million TRB reads were obtained, about 135 million in total.

Study-wide findings and caveats: Naive CXCR3-negative cells resembled naive CXCR3-positive cells in TRBV-TRBJ usage; memory cells differed.

About this clonotype: Its antigen is undetermined.

It was by 5' RACE with UMI labels that the TRB cDNA libraries were prepared. TCRdb re-called the 5' RACE reads and shows each CDR3 protein once, DNA omitted. The sample spans roughly 89,000 distinct CDR3 sequences; the ten largest clones claim about 1%. The CDR3 is 15 amino acids. CDR1 is MNHEY, CDR2 SMNVEV, per germline (reference sequence). The sequence was collected from a human donor in good health. Some clones in this sample may be carry-over from other donors' samples. The V and J genes are TRBV27 and TRBJ2-1; the TCRdb D gene call, TRBD1, has no DNA to confirm it. Sequencing used naive CXCR3- CD8+ T cells from blood. Stated subset: CD45RO-CCR7+CD27+CD95- naive CD8+ T cells lacking CXCR3 (TNR3-). CDR3 loop: CASNWGGSSYNEQFF.